This T cell receptor beta chain was identified in a study of T cell responses to AZD1222 COVID-19 vaccine. The V gene's germline CDR1 is SGHNT and CDR2 YYREEE (reference sequence). The length of the CDR3 is 16 residues. Trimming removed 1 base from V and 5 bases from J, with 15 bases in between. In the case of this clone: Its matching antigen is unknown.

Points from the study as a whole: Spike as a whole was targeted by vaccine-associated CD4 TCRs, dominant at 160-218 and 743-854. Targets within unmutated variant regions were reportedly found for nearly half of spike-specific TCRs. A rise in Spike-specific TCR breadth and depth followed two AZD1222 doses. Clonal diversity was possibly underestimated, and white British individuals and females predominated among donors.

The repertoire was sequenced with immunoSEQ multiplex PCR; TCRdb's copy has only in-frame clones and lacks some. The table records tens of thousands of clones, 75% to 95% of them present only once. This specimen consisted of peripheral blood, obtained 28 days after the second AZD1222 dose. The chain carries TRBV5-4 and TRBJ2-2; D call uncertain. The origin of this receptor is an adult who received the AZD1222 COVID-19 vaccine. In DNA, the CDR3 is TGTGCCAGCAGCTTGAAACCCCCAGCTTTAACCGGGGAGCTGTTTTTT. Translated: CASSLKPPALTGELFF.